This T cell receptor (beta chain) was documented in a study of shared T cell receptors in the human thymus. Clones were read by immunoSEQ multiplex PCR, and TCRdb kept only the in-frame ones, dropping some. The sample lists some 760,000 clones, around 85% occurring once. Germline CDR1 reads MNHEY; CDR2 reads SMNVEV (reference sequence). CDR3 length equals 17 residues. V was trimmed by 3 bases and J by 1 base, leaving 18 bases between them. The data also belong to a second study, concerning human thymus T cells. That paper notes: Having corrective surgery for congenital heart defects, healthy Finnish infants were the ones who donated. Resected material from corrective heart surgery provided the thymus tissue analysed. V and J gene usage appeared biased in thymic and blood repertoires. Related studies noted strongly shared thymic repertoires across unrelated people.

The chain joins TRBV27 to TRBJ1-1, with D perhaps matching TRBD1 (5 bases). This TCR derives from a girl less than two years old with a congenital heart defect. Sequencing was performed on thymocytes. CDR3 region: CASSFFPGGGTNTEAFF. CDR3 DNA: TGTGCCAGCAGTTTCTTCCCTGGGGGGGGGACGAACACTGAAGCTTTCTTT.